This T cell receptor (beta chain) was profiled in a study of blood T cell repertoires in COVID-19. Background on the study: The analysed material was cDNA or gDNA that came from T cells, B-cell-depleted T cells, or PBMCs.

Trimming pared 7 bases from V and 0 bases from J, leaving 12 bases between. The V gene's germline CDR1 is MNHEY and CDR2 SVGAGI. The CDR3 consists of 14 residues. Study processing details: How many nucleated cells were present was estimated from reference gene primer amplification. The protocol was immunoSEQ multiplex PCR, while the TCRdb copy is restricted to in-frame clones and leaves out a portion. That table is the source of V, J and clone size, and D and trimming were worked out from the DNA. The table has some 300,000 clones, around 91% seen once. Grouping used clinical history reported by participants in a survey and questionnaire. Recovered participants had two consecutive negative NP/OP PCR tests, healthcare professional clearance, or symptom resolution.

The chain uses TRBV6-5 and TRBJ1-2; a possible D gene is TRBD1 (6 bases). This TCR was sampled from a woman between 35 and 50 years old who had recovered from COVID-19. The sample comprised PBMCs or T cells enriched from blood (not recorded which). The DNA of the CDR3 is TGTGCCAGCACCAGGACAGCCTCTAACTATGGCTACACCTTC. Translation gives CASTRTASNYGYTF.